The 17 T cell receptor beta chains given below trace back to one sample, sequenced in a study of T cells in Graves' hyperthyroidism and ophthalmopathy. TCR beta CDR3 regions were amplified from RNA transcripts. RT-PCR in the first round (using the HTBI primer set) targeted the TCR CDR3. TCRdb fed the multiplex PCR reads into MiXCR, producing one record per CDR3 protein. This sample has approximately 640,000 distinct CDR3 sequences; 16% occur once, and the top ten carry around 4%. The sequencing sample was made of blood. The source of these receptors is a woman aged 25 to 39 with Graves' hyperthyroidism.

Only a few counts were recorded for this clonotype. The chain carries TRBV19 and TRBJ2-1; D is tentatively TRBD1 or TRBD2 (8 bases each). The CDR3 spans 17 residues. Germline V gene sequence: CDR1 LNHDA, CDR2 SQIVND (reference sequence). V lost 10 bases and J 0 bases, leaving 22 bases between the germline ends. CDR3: CATSTGGSGSSYNEQFF. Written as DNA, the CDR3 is TGTGCCACCTCAACAGGGGGGAGCGGGAGCTCCTACAATGAGCAGTTCTTC.

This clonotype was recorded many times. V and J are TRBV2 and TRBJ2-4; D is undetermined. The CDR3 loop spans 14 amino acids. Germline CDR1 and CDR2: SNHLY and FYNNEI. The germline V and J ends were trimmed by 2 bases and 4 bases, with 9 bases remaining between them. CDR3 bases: TGTGCCAGCAGTGAAAGGGTTCTGAAAAACATTCAGTACTTC. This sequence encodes CASSERVLKNIQYF. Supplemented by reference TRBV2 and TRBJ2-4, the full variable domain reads EPEVTQTPSHQVTQMGQEVILRCVPISNHLYFYWYRQILGQKVEFLVSFYNNEISEKSEIFDDQFSVERPDGSNFTLKIRSTKLEDSAMYFCASSERVLKNIQYFGAGTRLSVL.

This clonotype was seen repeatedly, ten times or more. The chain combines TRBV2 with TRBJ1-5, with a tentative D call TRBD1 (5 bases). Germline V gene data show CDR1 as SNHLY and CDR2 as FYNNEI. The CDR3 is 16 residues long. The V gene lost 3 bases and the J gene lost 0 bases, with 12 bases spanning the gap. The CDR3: CASSDTGLNSNQPQHF. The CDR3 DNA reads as TGTGCCAGCAGTGATACAGGACTGAATAGCAATCAGCCCCAGCATTTT.

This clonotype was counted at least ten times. The CDR3 loop is CASGTYSSDRNEQFF. The CDR3 bases are TGTGCTAGTGGTACCTACTCCTCGGACAGGAATGAGCAGTTCTTC. The chain combines TRBV12-5 with TRBJ2-1; 7 positions match TRBD1. The CDR3 consists of 15 residues. Trimming cost V 5 bases and J 7 bases; bases outside gene matches: 11. Germline lookup yields CDR1 LGHNT and CDR2 FRNRAP.

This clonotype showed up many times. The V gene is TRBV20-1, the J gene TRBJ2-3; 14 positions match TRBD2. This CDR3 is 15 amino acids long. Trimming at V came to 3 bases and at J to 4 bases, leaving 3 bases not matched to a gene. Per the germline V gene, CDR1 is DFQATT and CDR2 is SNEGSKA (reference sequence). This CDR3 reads CSARTSGRAPDTQYF. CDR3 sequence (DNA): TGCAGTGCTAGGACTAGCGGGAGGGCCCCAGATACGCAGTATTTT.

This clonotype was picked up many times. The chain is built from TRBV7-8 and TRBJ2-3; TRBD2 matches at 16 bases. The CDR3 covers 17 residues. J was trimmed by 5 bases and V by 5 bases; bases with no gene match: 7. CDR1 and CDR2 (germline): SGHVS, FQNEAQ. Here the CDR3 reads CASSPGTSGRAQDTQYF. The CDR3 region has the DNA TGTGCCAGCAGCCCCGGGACTAGCGGGAGGGCCCAAGATACGCAGTATTTT. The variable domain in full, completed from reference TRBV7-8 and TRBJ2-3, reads GAGVSQSPRYKVAKRGQDVALRCDPISGHVSLFWYQQALGQGPEFLTYFQNEAQLDKSGLPSDRFFAERPEGSVSTLKIQRTQQEDSAVYLCASSPGTSGRAQDTQYFGPGTRLTVL.

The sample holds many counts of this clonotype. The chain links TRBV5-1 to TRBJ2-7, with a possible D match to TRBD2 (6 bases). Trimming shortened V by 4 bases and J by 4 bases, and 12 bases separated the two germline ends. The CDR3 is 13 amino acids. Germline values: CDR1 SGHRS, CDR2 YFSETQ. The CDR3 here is CASSPRDLYEQYF. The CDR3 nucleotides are TGCGCCAGCAGCCCCCGGGACTTGTACGAGCAGTACTTC.

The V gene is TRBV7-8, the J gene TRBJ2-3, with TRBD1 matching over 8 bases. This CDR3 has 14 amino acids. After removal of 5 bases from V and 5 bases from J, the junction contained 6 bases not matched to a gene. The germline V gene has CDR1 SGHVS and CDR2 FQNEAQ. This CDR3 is CASSPDRGRDTQYF. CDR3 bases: TGTGCCAGCAGCCCCGACAGGGGACGAGATACGCAGTATTTT.

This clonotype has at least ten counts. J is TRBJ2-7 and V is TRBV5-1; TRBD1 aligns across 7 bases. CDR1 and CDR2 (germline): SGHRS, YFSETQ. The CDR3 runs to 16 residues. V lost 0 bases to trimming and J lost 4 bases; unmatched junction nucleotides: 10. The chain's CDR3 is CASSLAPEGGGYEQYF. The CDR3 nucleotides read TGCGCCAGCAGCTTGGCCCCAGAAGGGGGCGGATACGAGCAGTACTTC.

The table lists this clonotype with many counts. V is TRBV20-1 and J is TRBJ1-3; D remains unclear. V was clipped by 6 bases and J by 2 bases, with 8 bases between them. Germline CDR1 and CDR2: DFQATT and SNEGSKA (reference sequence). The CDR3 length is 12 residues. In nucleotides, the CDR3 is TGCAGTGCGGTATGGACTGGAAACACCATATATTTT. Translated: CSAVWTGNTIYF.

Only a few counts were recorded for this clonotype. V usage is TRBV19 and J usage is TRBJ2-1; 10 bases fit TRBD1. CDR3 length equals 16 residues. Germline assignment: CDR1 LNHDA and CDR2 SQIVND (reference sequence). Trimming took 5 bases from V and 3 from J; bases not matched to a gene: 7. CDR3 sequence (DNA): TGTGCCAGTAGTCCTTTCGGGACAGGGGTCTACAATGAGCAGTTCTTC. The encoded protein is CASSPFGTGVYNEQFF.

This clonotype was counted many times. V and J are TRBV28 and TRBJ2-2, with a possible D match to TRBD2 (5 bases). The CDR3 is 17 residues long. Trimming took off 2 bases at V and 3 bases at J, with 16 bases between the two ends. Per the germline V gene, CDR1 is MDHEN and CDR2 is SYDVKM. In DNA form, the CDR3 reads TGTGCCAGCAGTTTAAGAGGGTCTGGGCGAGACACCGGGGAGCTGTTTTTT. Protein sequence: CASSLRGSGRDTGELFF.

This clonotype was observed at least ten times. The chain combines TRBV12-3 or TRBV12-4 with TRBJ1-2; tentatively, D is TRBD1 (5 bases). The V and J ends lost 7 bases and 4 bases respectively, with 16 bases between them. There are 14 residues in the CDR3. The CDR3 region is CASTPRGPIYGYTF. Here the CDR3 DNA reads TGTGCCAGCACCCCGAGGGGACCTATCTATGGCTACACCTTC.

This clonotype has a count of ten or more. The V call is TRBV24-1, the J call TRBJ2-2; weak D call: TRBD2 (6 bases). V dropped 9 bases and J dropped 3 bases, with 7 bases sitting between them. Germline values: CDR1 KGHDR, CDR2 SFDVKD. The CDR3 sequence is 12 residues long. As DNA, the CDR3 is TGTGCCACCGAGCGGGACACCGGGGAGCTGTTTTTT. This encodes CATERDTGELFF.

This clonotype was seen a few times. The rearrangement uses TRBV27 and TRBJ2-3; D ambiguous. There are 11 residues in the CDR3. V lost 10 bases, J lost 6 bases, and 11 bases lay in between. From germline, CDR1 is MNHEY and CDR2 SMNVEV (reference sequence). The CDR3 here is CAIYDRDTQYF. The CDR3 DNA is TGTGCCATCTACGACCGGGATACGCAGTATTTT.

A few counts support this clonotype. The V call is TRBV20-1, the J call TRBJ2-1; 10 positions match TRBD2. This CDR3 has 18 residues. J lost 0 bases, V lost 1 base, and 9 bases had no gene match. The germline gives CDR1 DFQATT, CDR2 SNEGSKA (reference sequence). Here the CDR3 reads CSARVGAASGSSYNEQFF. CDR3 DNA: TGCAGTGCTAGAGTGGGCGCGGCTAGCGGGAGCTCCTACAATGAGCAGTTCTTC.

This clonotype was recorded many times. Here the CDR3 reads CASSSHQGRINYEQYF. The CDR3 DNA reads TGTGCCAGCAGTTCCCATCAGGGAAGAATCAACTACGAGCAGTACTTC. V usage is TRBV28 and J usage is TRBJ2-7, with D possibly TRBD1 on 5 matching bases. V lost 4 bases and J 3 bases, leaving 19 bases between the germline ends. This CDR3 region has 16 residues. The V gene's germline CDR1 is MDHEN and CDR2 SYDVKM.